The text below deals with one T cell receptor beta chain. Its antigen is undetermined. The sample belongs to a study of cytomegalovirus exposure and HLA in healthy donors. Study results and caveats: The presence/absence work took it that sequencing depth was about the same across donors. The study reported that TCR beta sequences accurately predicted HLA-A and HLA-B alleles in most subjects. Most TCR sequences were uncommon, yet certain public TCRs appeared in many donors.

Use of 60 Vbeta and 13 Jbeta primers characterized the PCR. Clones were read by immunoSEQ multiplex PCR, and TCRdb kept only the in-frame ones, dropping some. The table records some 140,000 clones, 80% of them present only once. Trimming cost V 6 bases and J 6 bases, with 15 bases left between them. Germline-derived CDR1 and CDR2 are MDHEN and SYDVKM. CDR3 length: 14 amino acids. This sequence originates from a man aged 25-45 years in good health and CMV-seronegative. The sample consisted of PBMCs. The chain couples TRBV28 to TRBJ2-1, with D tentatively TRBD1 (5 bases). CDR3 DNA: TGTGCCAGCAGGTTCTTAGGGGCGCGCAATGAGCAGTTCTTC. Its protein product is CASRFLGARNEQFF.